This T cell receptor (beta chain) was sequenced in a study of blood T cell repertoires in COVID-19. Study summary: PBMCs, B-cell-depleted T cells, or T cells provided the cDNA or gDNA that made up the material.

The CDR3 consists of 20 residues. Here immunoSEQ multiplex PCR was the method, and the copy in TCRdb shows in-frame clones only, minus some. The sample shows some 150,000 clones, roughly 85% of them seen only once. The sample comprised peripheral blood. The sequence came from a human donor with acute or convalescent COVID-19. The donor label of this sample is uncertain. J is TRBJ2-3 and V is TRBV21-1; TRBD2, the table's D call, lacks a check against the DNA. TRBV21-1 is a documented pseudogene. CDR3 region: CASSKRVGWGLAGCTDTQYF. In DNA form, the CDR3 reads TGTGCCAGCAGCAAACGGGTAGGGTGGGGACTAGCGGGATGCACAGATACGCAGTATTTT.